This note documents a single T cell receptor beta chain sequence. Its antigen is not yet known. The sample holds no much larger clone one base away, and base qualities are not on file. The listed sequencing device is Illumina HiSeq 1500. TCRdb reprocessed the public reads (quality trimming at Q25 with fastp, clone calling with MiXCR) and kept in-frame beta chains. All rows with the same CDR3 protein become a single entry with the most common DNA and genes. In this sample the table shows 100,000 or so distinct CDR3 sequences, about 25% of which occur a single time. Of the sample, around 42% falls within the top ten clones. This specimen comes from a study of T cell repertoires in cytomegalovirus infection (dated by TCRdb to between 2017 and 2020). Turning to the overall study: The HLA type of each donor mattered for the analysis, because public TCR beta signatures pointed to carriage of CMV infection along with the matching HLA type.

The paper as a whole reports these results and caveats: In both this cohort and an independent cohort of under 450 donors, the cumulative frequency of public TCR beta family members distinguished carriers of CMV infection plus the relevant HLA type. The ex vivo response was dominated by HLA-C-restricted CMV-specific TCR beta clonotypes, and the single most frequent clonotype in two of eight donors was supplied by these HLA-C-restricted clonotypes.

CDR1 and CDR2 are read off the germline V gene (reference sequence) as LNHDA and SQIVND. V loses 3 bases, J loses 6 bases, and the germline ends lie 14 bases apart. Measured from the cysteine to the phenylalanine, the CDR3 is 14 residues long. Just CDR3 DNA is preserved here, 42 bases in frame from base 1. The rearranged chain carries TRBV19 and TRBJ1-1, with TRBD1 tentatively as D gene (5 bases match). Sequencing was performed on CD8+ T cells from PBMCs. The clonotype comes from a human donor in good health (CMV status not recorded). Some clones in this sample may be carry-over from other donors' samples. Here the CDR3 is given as CASSMGGGRAEAFF. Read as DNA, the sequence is TGTGCCAGTAGTATGGGCGGGGGTCGGGCTGAAGCTTTCTTT. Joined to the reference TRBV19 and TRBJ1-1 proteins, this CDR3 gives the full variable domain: DGGITQSPKYLFRKEGQNVTLSCEQNLNHDAMYWYRQDPGQGLRLIYYSQIVNDFQKGDIAEGYSVSREKKESFPLTVTSAQKNPTAFYLCASSMGGGRAEAFFGQGTRLTVV.